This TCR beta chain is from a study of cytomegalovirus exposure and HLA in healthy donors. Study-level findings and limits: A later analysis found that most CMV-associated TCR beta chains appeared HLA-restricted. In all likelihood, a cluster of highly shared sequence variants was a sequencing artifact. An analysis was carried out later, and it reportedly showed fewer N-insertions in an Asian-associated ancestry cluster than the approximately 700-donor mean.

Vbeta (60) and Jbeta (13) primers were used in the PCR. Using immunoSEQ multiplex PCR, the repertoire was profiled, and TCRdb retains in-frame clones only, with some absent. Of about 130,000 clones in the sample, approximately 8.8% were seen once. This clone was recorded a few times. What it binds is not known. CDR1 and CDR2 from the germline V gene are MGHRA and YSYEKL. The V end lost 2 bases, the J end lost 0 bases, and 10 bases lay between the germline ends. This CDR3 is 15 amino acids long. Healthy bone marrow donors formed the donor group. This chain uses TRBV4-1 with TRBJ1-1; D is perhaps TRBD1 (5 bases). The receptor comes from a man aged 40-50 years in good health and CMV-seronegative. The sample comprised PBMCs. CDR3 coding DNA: TGCGCCAGCAGCCAATCGGAGGGGATGAACACTGAAGCTTTCTTT. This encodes CASSQSEGMNTEAFF.